This T cell receptor (beta chain) was sequenced during a study of cytomegalovirus exposure and HLA in healthy donors. Study conclusions and caveats: The study put 150 to 200 TCR beta chains on its list as cytomegalovirus-associated. Rarity characterized most TCR sequences, yet some public TCRs appeared in many donors. The CMV antigen specificity of a few CMV-associated chains was confirmed through in vitro analysis.

On this clone: What it binds is not known.

The donors were members of the validation cohort comprising approximately 110 subjects, separate from the approximately 710-subject first cohort. Method: immunoSEQ multiplex PCR; TCRdb's copy keeps in-frame clones and lacks some. The data show fewer than 250,000 clones, 87% seen once. This CDR3 is 10 amino acids long. Trimming removed 10 bases at V and 1 base at J, with 4 bases between. CDR1 and CDR2 (germline): MNHNS, SASEGT. The sequence derives from a woman aged 18-35 years in good health and CMV-seropositive. The sample consisted of PBMCs. The chain employs TRBV6-1 and TRBJ1-2; D not certain. The CDR3 DNA reads TGTGCCATGTATAACTATGGCTACACCTTC. Its protein product is CAMYNYGYTF.